The 30 T cell receptor beta chains below come from one sample, sequenced in a study of cytomegalovirus exposure and HLA in healthy donors. In the PCR, 60 Vbeta and 13 Jbeta primers were used. Assay used: immunoSEQ multiplex PCR; TCRdb lists only in-frame clones, some missing. The sample carries around 100,000 clones, 65% to 85% recorded once. Sequencing was performed on PBMCs. These receptors were taken from a woman between 35 and 50 years old in good health and CMV-seronegative.

The chain couples TRBV29-1 to TRBJ2-5, with 7 bases aligning to TRBD1. J was trimmed by 4 bases and V by 1 base; bases with no gene match: 9. CDR1 SQVTM and CDR2 ANQGSEA come from the germline V gene. This CDR3 has 15 amino acids. CDR3 sequence: CSVEAPGQSGETQYF. In nucleotides, the CDR3 is TGCAGCGTTGAAGCGCCGGGACAGAGCGGAGAGACCCAGTACTTC.

This clone was seen a handful of times. The rearrangement joins TRBV7-9 to TRBJ2-7; D remains unclear. Germline V gene lookup returns CDR1 SEHNR and CDR2 FQNEAQ (reference sequence). This CDR3 is built from 13 residues. Trimming shortened V by 1 base and J by 2 bases, and 6 bases separated the two germline ends. CDR3 residues: CASSLVDTYEQYF. CDR3 coding DNA: TGTGCCAGCAGCTTAGTAGATACCTACGAGCAGTACTTC.

The CDR3 loop is CASSQEIGLAGGLEETQYF. CDR3 coding DNA: TGTGCCAGCAGCCAAGAGATCGGACTAGCGGGGGGACTCGAAGAGACCCAGTACTTC. The rearrangement joins TRBV4-2 to TRBJ2-5, with 14 bases lining up with TRBD2. V lost 0 bases and J lost 3; bases outside the gene matches: 9. CDR3 length equals 19 residues. Per the germline V gene, CDR1 is LGHNA and CDR2 is YNFKEQ.

This clone has only a few counts. The genes are TRBV11-2 and TRBJ2-7; D is undetermined. The V end lost 5 bases, the J end lost 6 bases, and 17 bases lay between the germline ends. This CDR3 is built from 14 residues. CDR1 is SGHAT and CDR2 is FQNNGV in the germline V gene. The chain's CDR3 is CASSNRPLHGEQYF. The CDR3 region has the DNA TGTGCCAGCAGCAACAGACCCCTCCACGGCGAGCAGTACTTC.

This clone appeared once. The rearrangement uses TRBV5-6 and TRBJ2-7, with 9 bases fitting TRBD1. The CDR3 runs 13 residues. Trimming at V came to 4 bases and at J to 6 bases, leaving 5 bases not matched to a gene. From germline, CDR1 is SGHDT and CDR2 YYEEEE. The CDR3 sequence: CASSRGQGSEQYF. CDR3 sequence (DNA): TGTGCCAGCAGCCGCGGACAGGGGAGCGAGCAGTACTTC.

The table lists this clone with a few counts. This chain connects TRBV10-3 to TRBJ2-7; 11 nucleotides line up with TRBD1. The germline V gene has CDR1 ENHRY and CDR2 SYGVKD. The CDR3 totals 15 residues. V was clipped by 7 bases and J by 2 bases; unmatched bases: 7. The CDR3 here is CAIKMDRGPAYEQYF. CDR3 bases: TGTGCCATCAAGATGGACAGGGGGCCCGCCTACGAGCAGTACTTC.

The V gene is TRBV18, the J gene TRBJ2-7; TRBD2 matches at 8 bases. Germline trimming cut 3 bases from V and 2 bases from J; bases unmatched to any gene: 3. CDR1 is KGHSH, CDR2 LQKENI, per germline. This CDR3 is built from 14 residues. The CDR3 sequence: CASSPNSGTYEQYF. The CDR3 DNA follows: TGTGCCAGCTCACCGAATAGCGGGACCTACGAGCAGTACTTC.

The chain recombines TRBV4-2 with TRBJ1-4; TRBD1 might be the D (5 bases). V was pared by 6 bases and J by 3 bases, with 14 bases between. CDR1 and CDR2 (germline): LGHNA, YNFKEQ. This CDR3 contains 15 residues. The CDR3 DNA reads as TGTGCCAGCAGTACTGGCGGGACGGCTAATGAAAAACTGTTTTTT. Protein sequence: CASSTGGTANEKLFF.

The rearrangement links TRBV7-9 to TRBJ1-3; D remains ambiguous. The CDR3 runs 16 residues. V lost 2 bases and J lost 0, with 11 bases in between. Germline lookup yields CDR1 SEHNR and CDR2 FQNEAQ (reference sequence). CDR3 region: CASSLSLSYSGNTIYF. The CDR3, as DNA: TGTGCCAGCAGCTTATCTCTTAGTTACTCTGGAAACACCATATATTTT.

This chain uses TRBV23-1 with TRBJ2-7; a weak D match, TRBD1 (5 bases). TRBV23-1 is given ORF status, its function remaining uncertain. CDR3 length: 15 amino acids. Trimming pared 0 bases from V and 4 bases from J, leaving 13 bases between. The CDR3 is CASSQSSPGIYEQYF. For the CDR3, the DNA is TGCGCCAGCAGTCAATCGTCTCCAGGGATTTACGAGCAGTACTTC.

The rearrangement joins TRBV30 to TRBJ1-5, with 7 bases matching TRBD1. The CDR3 loop spans 12 amino acids. J lost 11 bases, V lost 4 bases, and 8 bases had no gene match. The V gene's germline CDR1 is GTSNPN and CDR2 SVGIG (reference sequence). The CDR3 DNA is TGTGCCTGGACGTCAGGGGGTTCCGCCCAGCATTTT. Translation gives CAWTSGGSAQHF.

CDR3 DNA: TGCGCCAGCAGCTTGGGGAGTTTGAACACTGAAGCTTTCTTT. Encoded protein: CASSLGSLNTEAFF. J is TRBJ1-1 and V is TRBV5-1; D is undetermined. Between the trimmed V and J ends, which lost 0 bases and 0 bases, there was a span of 6 bases. CDR3 size: 14 residues. Germline-derived CDR1 and CDR2 are SGHRS and YFSETQ.

V usage is TRBV6-5 and J usage is TRBJ2-1; tentative D call: TRBD1 (6 bases). This CDR3 has 14 amino acids. CDR1 and CDR2 from the germline V gene are MNHEY and SVGAGI. V lost 5 bases and J 7 bases, leaving 15 bases between the germline ends. CDR3: CASSTSIGGNEQFF. CDR3 nucleotide sequence: TGTGCCAGCAGTACATCGATAGGGGGAAATGAGCAGTTCTTC.

The gene calls are TRBV6-5 and TRBJ2-1; weak D call: TRBD2 (6 bases). Trimming took 6 bases from V and 5 from J, leaving 17 bases between them. This CDR3 has 15 residues. The germline V gene encodes CDR1 MNHEY and CDR2 SVGAGI. CDR3 residues: CASRRRDLGDNEQFF. The CDR3 nucleotides are TGTGCCAGCAGGCGGCGGGACTTAGGCGACAATGAGCAGTTCTTC.

The sample holds a few counts of this clone. The chain uses TRBV6-6 and TRBJ1-2, with 12 bases lining up with TRBD1. CDR1 is MNHNY, CDR2 SVGAGI, per germline (reference sequence). V lost 0 bases and J lost 13; bases outside the gene matches: 9. The length of the CDR3 is 15 residues. The CDR3 coding sequence is TGTGCCAGCAGTTACTCGAGGGGACAGGGGGCTTACTGCACCTTC. Translation: CASSYSRGQGAYCTF.

CDR3 coding DNA: TGTGCCAGCAGCTTTCCGGGACTAGCGGGGAACACCGGGGAGCTGTTTTTT. The encoded protein is CASSFPGLAGNTGELFF. The V gene is TRBV7-3, the J gene TRBJ2-2, with 12 bases that match TRBD2. Germline assignment: CDR1 SGHTA and CDR2 FQGTGA. V lost 3 bases and J lost 1; bases outside the gene matches: 3. This CDR3 contains 17 residues. Variable domain in full (rest from reference TRBV7-3 and TRBJ2-2): GAGVSQTPSNKVTEKGKYVELRCDPISGHTALYWYRQSLGQGPEFLIYFQGTGAADDSGLPNDRFFAVRPEGSVSTLKIQRTERGDSAVYLCASSFPGLAGNTGELFFGEGSRLTVL.

The chain employs TRBV10-3 and TRBJ2-5; 8 bases are shared with TRBD2. The V and J ends lost 3 bases and 3 bases, in that order; junction bases with no gene match: 0. Germline V gene sequence: CDR1 ENHRY, CDR2 SYGVKD. This CDR3 contains 13 residues. The CDR3 spells CAISEAGEETQYF. CDR3 DNA sequence: TGTGCCATCAGTGAAGCGGGAGAAGAGACCCAGTACTTC.

This clone appeared once. The rearrangement uses TRBV6-6 and TRBJ2-7, with D unclear. Germline loops: CDR1 MNHNY, CDR2 SVGAGI (reference sequence). Deletions cut 6 bases from V and 2 bases from J, with 5 bases between. There are 11 residues in the CDR3. CDR3 bases: TGTGCCAGCAGCGGAGCCTACGAGCAGTACTTC. This codes for CASSGAYEQYF.

This chain uses TRBV7-9 with TRBJ2-1; 7 bases match TRBD1. This CDR3 contains 12 residues. The germline CDR1 and CDR2 sequences are SEHNR and FQNEAQ (reference sequence). The trim removed 4 bases at V and 7 bases at J, leaving 1 base unmatched. The CDR3 spells CASSSTGNEQFF. The CDR3 DNA reads as TGTGCCAGCAGCTCGACAGGGAATGAGCAGTTCTTC.

The rearrangement uses TRBV14 and TRBJ1-1, with no clear D. Deletions cut 4 bases from V and 5 bases from J, with 11 bases between. The CDR3 loop spans 13 amino acids. Germline CDR1 reads SGHDN; CDR2 reads FVKESK. The CDR3 is CASSLGKRTEAFF. CDR3 DNA: TGTGCCAGCAGCCTCGGGAAGAGGACTGAAGCTTTCTTT.

The chain couples TRBV4-1 to TRBJ2-1; no definite D call. V lost 0 bases and J 6 bases, leaving 12 bases between the germline ends. Per the germline V gene, CDR1 is MGHRA and CDR2 is YSYEKL. CDR3 length: 15 residues. The CDR3 spells CASSQDSPRGNEQFF. The CDR3 DNA reads as TGCGCCAGCAGCCAAGATAGTCCTAGAGGCAATGAGCAGTTCTTC.

Written as DNA, the CDR3 is TGTGCCAGCAGCTTAGTCCCAGGCAGCAATCAGCCCCAGCATTTT. Protein: CASSLVPGSNQPQHF. The chain joins TRBV7-2 to TRBJ1-5, with D hard to call. The CDR3 loop spans 15 amino acids. The germline V and J ends were trimmed by 1 base and 1 base, with 8 bases remaining between them. Germline loops: CDR1 SGHTA, CDR2 FQGNSA. Supplemented by reference TRBV7-2 and TRBJ1-5, the full variable domain reads GAGVSQSPSNKVTEKGKDVELRCDPISGHTALYWYRQSLGQGLEFLIYFQGNSAPDKSGLPSDRFSAERTGGSVSTLTIQRTQQEDSAVYLCASSLVPGSNQPQHFGDGTRLSIL.

The chain is built from TRBV7-2 and TRBJ2-7, with TRBD1 identical over 9 bases. The CDR3 covers 14 residues. V was pared by 4 bases and J by 4 bases, with 5 bases of the junction left unmatched. The germline gives CDR1 SGHTA, CDR2 FQGNSA. CDR3 nucleotides: TGTGCCAGCAGCTACCGGGACAGGGTATACGAGCAGTACTTC. Its protein product is CASSYRDRVYEQYF.

The chain employs TRBV11-2 and TRBJ2-3; 8 positions match TRBD2. Per germline, CDR1 SGHAT and CDR2 FQNNGV. The CDR3 is 13 residues long. V lost 5 bases to trimming and J lost 8 bases; unmatched junction nucleotides: 6. CDR3 sequence reads: CASSPSGGTTQYF. As DNA, the CDR3 is TGTGCCAGCAGCCCAAGCGGGGGTACTACGCAGTATTTT.

The chain couples TRBV19 to TRBJ2-1, with 9 bases matching TRBD1. Germline CDR1 is LNHDA and CDR2 is SQIVND (reference sequence). Unmatched junction bases numbered 10, after V lost 4 bases and J lost 6 bases. This CDR3 is built from 16 residues. The CDR3 DNA reads TGTGCCAGTAGTAAAAGGGACAGGGTTCTATTCAATGAGCAGTTCTTC. Translated: CASSKRDRVLFNEQFF. Full variable domain (missing parts from reference TRBV19 and TRBJ2-1): DGGITQSPKYLFRKEGQNVTLSCEQNLNHDAMYWYRQDPGQGLRLIYYSQIVNDFQKGDIAEGYSVSREKKESFPLTVTSAQKNPTAFYLCASSKRDRVLFNEQFFGPGTRLTVL.

The rearrangement links TRBV7-9 to TRBJ1-2; a weak D match, TRBD1 (5 bases). Trimming removed 3 bases from V and 5 bases from J, with 10 bases in between. Germline V lookup: CDR1 SEHNR, CDR2 FQNEAQ (reference sequence). The CDR3 runs to 13 residues. In nucleotides, the CDR3 is TGTGCCAGCAGCTTCGGGGGGTTTTATGGCTACACCTTC. Its translation: CASSFGGFYGYTF.

The chain joins TRBV19 to TRBJ1-1; TRBD1 might be the D (6 bases). V shed 3 bases and J shed 11 bases, with 19 bases lying between them. CDR3 length equals 14 residues. Germline values: CDR1 LNHDA, CDR2 SQIVND (reference sequence). CDR3 sequence: CASSIGQGRSTAFF. CDR3 sequence (DNA): TGTGCCAGTAGTATTGGGCAGGGGCGGTCTACGGCTTTCTTT.

Written as DNA, the CDR3 is TGCGCCGCCGAGGGAGGACTAGCGGGAGGGACTTCCTACGAGCAGTACTTC. Its protein is CAAEGGLAGGTSYEQYF. The V gene is TRBV10-2, the J gene TRBJ2-7; 15 positions match TRBD2. V dropped 11 bases and J dropped 1; count of bases not matched to a gene: 12. The CDR3 is 17 residues long. Germline V CDR1 and CDR2: WSHSY, SAAADI.

This clone has only one observation. V is TRBV5-5 and J is TRBJ1-5; no reliable D call. This CDR3 spans 19 amino acids. From germline, CDR1 is SGHKS and CDR2 YYEKEE (reference sequence). Deletions cut 4 bases from V and 1 base from J, with 24 bases between. Here the CDR3 reads CASSLLAAPDPVSNQPQHF. In nucleotides, the CDR3 is TGTGCCAGCAGCCTTTTGGCGGCCCCAGACCCTGTAAGCAATCAGCCCCAGCATTTT.

This chain joins TRBV2 and TRBJ1-4, with D perhaps TRBD1 (6 bases). V lost 7 bases to trimming and J lost 0 bases, with 12 bases between them. This CDR3 has 15 amino acids. CDR1 is SNHLY, CDR2 FYNNEI, per germline. Here the CDR3 reads CASTLGQTTNEKLFF. The CDR3 DNA follows: TGTGCCAGCACTCTAGGACAGACAACTAATGAAAAACTGTTTTTT.